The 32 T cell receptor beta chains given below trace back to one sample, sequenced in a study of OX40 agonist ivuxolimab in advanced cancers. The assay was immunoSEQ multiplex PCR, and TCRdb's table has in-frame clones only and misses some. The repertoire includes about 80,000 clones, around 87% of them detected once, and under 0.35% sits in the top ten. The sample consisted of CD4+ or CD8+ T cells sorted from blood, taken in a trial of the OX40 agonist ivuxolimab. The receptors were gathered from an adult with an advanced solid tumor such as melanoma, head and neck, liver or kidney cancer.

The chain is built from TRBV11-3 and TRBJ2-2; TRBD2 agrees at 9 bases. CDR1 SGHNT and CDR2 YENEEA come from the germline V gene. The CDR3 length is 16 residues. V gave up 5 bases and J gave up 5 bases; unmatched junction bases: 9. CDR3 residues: CASSPRGGALTGELFF. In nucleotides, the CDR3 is TGTGCCAGCAGCCCGCGCGGGGGGGCTTTGACCGGGGAGCTGTTTTTT.

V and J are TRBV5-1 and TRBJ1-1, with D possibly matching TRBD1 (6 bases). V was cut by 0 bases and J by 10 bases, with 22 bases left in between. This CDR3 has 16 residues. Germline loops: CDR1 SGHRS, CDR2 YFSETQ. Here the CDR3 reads CASSLAGGLQGFGAFF. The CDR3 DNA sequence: TGCGCCAGCAGCTTGGCTGGCGGCCTACAGGGTTTCGGAGCTTTCTTT.

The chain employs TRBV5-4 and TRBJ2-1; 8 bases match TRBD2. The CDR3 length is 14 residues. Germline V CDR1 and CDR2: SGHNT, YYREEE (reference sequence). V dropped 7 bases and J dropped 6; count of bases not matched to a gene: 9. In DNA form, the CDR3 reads TGTGCCAGCCGCCGGGGGGGAGGGCCCAATGAGCAGTTCTTC. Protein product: CASRRGGGPNEQFF. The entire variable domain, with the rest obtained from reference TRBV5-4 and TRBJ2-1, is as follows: ETGVTQSPTHLIKTRGQQVTLRCSSQSGHNTVSWYQQALGQGPQFIFQYYREEENGRGNFPPRFSGLQFPNYSSELNVNALELDDSALYLCASRRGGGPNEQFFGPGTRLTVL.

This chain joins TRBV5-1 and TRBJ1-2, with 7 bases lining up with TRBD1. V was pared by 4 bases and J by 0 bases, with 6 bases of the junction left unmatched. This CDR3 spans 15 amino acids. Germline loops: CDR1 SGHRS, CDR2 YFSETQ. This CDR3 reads CASSTGQAANYGYTF. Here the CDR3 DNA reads TGCGCCAGCAGCACCGGACAGGCCGCTAACTATGGCTACACCTTC. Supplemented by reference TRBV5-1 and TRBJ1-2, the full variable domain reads KAGVTQTPRYLIKTRGQQVTLSCSPISGHRSVSWYQQTPGQGLQFLFEYFSETQRNKGNFPGRFSGRQFSNSRSEMNVSTLELGDSALYLCASSTGQAANYGYTFGSGTRLTVV.

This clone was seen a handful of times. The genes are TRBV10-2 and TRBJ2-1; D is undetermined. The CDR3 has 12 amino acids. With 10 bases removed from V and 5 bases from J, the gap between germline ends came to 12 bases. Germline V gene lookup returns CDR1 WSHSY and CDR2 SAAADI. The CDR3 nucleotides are TGCGCCACCAGCCGGTCCAACAATGAGCAGTTCTTC. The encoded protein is CATSRSNNEQFF.

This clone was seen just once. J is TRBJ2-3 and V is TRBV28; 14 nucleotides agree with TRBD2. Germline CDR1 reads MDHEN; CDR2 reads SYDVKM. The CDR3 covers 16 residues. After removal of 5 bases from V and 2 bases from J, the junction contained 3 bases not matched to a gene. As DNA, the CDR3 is TGTGCCAGCAGTGGGGGACTAGCGGGGGTCACAGATACGCAGTATTTT. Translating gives CASSGGLAGVTDTQYF.

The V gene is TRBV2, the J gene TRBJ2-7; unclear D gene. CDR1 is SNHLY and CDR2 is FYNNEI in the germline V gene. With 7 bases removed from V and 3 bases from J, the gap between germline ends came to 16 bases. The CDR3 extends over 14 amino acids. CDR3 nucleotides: TGTGCCAGCAACCCCCCCTGGGGAATCTACGAGCAGTACGTC. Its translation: CASNPPWGIYEQYV.

CDR3 residues: CASSVGPAMNTEAFF. As DNA, the CDR3 is TGTGCCAGCAGCGTGGGCCCGGCGATGAACACTGAAGCTTTCTTT. The chain carries TRBV9 and TRBJ1-1; D not certain. CDR1 is SGDLS and CDR2 is YYNGEE in the germline V gene. The CDR3 spans 15 residues. V was trimmed by 2 bases and J by 0 bases, leaving 11 bases between them.

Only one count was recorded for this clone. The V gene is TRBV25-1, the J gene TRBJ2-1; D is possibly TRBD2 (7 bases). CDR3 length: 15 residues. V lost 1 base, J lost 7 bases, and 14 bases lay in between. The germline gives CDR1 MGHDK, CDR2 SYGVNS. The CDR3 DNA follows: TGTGCCAGCAGTGAATTGGTGGGGGGGCGGAATGAGCAGTTCTTC. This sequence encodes CASSELVGGRNEQFF.

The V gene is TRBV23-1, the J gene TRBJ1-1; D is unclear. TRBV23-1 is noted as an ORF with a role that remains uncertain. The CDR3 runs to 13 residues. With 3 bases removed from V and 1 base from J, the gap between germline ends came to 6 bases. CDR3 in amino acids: CASSQKGNTEAFF. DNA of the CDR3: TGCGCCAGCAGTCAGAAGGGGAACACTGAAGCTTTCTTT.

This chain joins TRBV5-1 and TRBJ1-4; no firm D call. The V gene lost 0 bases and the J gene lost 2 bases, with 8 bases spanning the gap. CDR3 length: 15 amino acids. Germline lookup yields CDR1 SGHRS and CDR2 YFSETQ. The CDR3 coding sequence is TGCGCCAGCAGCTTGGGGCCGGGTACTAATGAAAAACTGTTTTTT. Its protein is CASSLGPGTNEKLFF.

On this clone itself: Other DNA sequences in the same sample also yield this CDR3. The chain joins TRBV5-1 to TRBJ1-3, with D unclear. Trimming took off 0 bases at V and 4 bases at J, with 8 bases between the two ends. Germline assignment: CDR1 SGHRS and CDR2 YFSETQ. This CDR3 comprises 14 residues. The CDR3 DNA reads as TGCGCCAGCAGCTTGGGGGCTTCCGGAAACACCATATATTTT. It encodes CASSLGASGNTIYF. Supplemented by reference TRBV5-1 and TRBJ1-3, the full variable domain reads KAGVTQTPRYLIKTRGQQVTLSCSPISGHRSVSWYQQTPGQGLQFLFEYFSETQRNKGNFPGRFSGRQFSNSRSEMNVSTLELGDSALYLCASSLGASGNTIYFGEGSWLTVV.

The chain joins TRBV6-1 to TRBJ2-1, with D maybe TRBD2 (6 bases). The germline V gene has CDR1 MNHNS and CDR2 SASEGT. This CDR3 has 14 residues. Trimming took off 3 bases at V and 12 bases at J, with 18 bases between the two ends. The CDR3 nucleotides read TGTGCCAGCAGTGAGCCGGGACTCCAGTCCGGGCAGTTCTTC. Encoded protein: CASSEPGLQSGQFF.

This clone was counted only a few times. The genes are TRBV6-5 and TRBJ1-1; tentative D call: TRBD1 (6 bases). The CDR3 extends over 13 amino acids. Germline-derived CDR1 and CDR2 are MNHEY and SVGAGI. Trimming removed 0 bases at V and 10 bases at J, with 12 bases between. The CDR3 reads CASSYSRQVVAFF. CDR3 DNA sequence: TGTGCCAGCAGTTACTCGAGACAGGTGGTAGCTTTCTTT.

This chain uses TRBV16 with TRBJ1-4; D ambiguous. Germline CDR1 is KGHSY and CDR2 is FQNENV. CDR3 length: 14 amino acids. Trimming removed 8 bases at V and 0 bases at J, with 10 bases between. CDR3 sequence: CASGIYATNEKLFF. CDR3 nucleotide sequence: TGTGCCAGCGGGATTTATGCAACTAATGAAAAACTGTTTTTT.

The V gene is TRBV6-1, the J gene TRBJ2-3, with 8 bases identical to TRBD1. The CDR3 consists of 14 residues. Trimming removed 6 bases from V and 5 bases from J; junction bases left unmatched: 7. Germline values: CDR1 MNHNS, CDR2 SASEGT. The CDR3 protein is CASRARGQGDTQYF. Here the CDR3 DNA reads TGTGCCAGCAGGGCCAGGGGGCAGGGAGATACGCAGTATTTT.

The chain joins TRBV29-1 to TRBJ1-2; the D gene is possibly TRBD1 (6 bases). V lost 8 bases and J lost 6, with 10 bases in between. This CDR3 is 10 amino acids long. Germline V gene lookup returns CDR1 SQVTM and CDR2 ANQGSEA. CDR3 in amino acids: CSSRTDGYTF. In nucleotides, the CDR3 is TGCAGCTCCCGGACAGATGGCTACACCTTC.

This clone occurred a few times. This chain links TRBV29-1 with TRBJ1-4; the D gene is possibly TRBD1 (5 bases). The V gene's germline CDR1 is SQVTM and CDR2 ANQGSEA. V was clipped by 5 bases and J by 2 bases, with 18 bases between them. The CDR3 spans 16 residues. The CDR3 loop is CSVPASGGRTNEKLFF. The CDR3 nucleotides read TGCAGCGTTCCAGCCTCGGGGGGGAGGACTAATGAAAAACTGTTTTTT. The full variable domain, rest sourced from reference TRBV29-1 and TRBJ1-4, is SAVISQKPSRDICQRGTSLTIQCQVDSQVTMMFWYRQQPGQSLTLIATANQGSEATYESGFVIDKFPISRPNLTFSTLTVSNMSPEDSSIYLCSVPASGGRTNEKLFFGSGTQLSVL.

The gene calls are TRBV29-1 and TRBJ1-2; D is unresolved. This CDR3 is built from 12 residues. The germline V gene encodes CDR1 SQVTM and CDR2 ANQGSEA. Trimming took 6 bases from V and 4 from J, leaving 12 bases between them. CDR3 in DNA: TGCAGCGTACCTGTTTCCGGCTATGGCTACACCTTC. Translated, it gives CSVPVSGYGYTF. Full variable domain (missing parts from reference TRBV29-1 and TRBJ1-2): SAVISQKPSRDICQRGTSLTIQCQVDSQVTMMFWYRQQPGQSLTLIATANQGSEATYESGFVIDKFPISRPNLTFSTLTVSNMSPEDSSIYLCSVPVSGYGYTFGSGTRLTVV.

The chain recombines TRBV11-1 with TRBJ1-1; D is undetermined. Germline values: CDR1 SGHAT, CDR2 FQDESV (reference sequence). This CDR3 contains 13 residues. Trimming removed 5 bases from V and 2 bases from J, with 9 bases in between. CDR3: CASSGDSNTEAFF. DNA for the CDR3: TGTGCCAGCAGCGGAGATTCAAACACTGAAGCTTTCTTT.

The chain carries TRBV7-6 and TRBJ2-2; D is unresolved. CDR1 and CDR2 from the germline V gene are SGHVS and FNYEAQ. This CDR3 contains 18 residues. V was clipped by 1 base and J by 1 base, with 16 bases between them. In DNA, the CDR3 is TGTGCCAGCAGCTTAGAGCCAAATTCTCAAGTGAACACCGGGGAGCTGTTTTTT. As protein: CASSLEPNSQVNTGELFF.

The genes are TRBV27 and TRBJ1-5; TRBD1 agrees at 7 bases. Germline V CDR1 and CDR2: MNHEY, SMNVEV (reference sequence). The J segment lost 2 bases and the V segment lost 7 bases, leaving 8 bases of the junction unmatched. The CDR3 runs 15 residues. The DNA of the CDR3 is TGTGCCAGCAAGACAGGGATATGGGGCAATCAGCCCCAGCATTTT. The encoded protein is CASKTGIWGNQPQHF.

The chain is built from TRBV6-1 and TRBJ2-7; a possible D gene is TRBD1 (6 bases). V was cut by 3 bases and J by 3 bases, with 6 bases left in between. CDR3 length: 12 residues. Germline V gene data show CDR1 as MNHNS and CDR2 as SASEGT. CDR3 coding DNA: TGTGCCAGCAGTGACAGGGGCTACGAGCAGTACTTC. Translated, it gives CASSDRGYEQYF.

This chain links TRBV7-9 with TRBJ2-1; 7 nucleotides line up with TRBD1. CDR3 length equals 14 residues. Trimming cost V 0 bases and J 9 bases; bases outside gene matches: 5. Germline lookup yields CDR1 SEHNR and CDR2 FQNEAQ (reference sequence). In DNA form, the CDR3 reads TGTGCCAGCAGCTTAGCCGGGACAGACAGTGAGCAGTTCTTC. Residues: CASSLAGTDSEQFF.

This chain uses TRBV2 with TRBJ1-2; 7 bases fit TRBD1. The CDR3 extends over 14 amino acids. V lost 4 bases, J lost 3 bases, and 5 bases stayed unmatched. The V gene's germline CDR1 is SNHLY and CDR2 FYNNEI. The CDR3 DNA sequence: TGTGCCAGCAGTGCCCAGGGGGTGGACTATGGCTACACCTTC. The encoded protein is CASSAQGVDYGYTF.

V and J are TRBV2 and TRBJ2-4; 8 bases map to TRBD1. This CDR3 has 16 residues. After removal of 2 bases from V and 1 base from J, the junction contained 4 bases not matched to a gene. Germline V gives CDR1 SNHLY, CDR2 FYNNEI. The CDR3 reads CASSERTGRAKNIQYF. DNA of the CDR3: TGTGCCAGCAGTGAAAGGACAGGGAGGGCCAAAAACATTCAGTACTTC.

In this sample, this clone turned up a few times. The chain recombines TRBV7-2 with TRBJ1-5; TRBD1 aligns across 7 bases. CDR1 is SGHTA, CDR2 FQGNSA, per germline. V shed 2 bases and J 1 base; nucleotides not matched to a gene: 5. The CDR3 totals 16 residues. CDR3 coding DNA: TGTGCCAGCAGCTTAACTCACAGGGGAAGCAATCAGCCCCAGCATTTT. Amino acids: CASSLTHRGSNQPQHF.

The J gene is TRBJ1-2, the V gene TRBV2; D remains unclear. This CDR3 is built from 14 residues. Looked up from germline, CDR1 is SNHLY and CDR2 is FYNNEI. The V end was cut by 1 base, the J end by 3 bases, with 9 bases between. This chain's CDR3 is CASSEEVGYYGYTF. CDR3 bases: TGTGCCAGCAGTGAAGAGGTCGGTTACTATGGCTACACCTTC. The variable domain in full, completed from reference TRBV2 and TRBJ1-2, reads EPEVTQTPSHQVTQMGQEVILRCVPISNHLYFYWYRQILGQKVEFLVSFYNNEISEKSEIFDDQFSVERPDGSNFTLKIRSTKLEDSAMYFCASSEEVGYYGYTFGSGTRLTVV.

The DNA of the CDR3 is TGTGCCAGTAGTATAACCAGGGGCACTGAAGCTTTCTTT. It specifies CASSITRGTEAFF. This rearrangement joins TRBV19 to TRBJ1-1; weak D call: TRBD1 (6 bases). The germline gives CDR1 LNHDA, CDR2 SQIVND (reference sequence). V shed 2 bases and J shed 4 bases, with 8 bases lying between them. This CDR3 has 13 amino acids.

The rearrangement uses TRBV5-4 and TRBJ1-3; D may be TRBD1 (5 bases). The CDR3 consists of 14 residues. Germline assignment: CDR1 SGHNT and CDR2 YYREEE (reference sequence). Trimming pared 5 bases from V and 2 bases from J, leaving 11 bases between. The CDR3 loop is CASSIWGAGNTIYF. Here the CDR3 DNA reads TGTGCCAGCAGTATCTGGGGCGCTGGAAACACCATATATTTT.

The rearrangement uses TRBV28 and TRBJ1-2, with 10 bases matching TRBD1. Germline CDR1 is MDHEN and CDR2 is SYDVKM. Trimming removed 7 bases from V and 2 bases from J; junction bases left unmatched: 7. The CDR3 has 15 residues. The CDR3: CASTVPGQGNYGYTF. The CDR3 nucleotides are TGTGCCAGCACCGTTCCGGGACAGGGGAACTATGGCTACACCTTC.

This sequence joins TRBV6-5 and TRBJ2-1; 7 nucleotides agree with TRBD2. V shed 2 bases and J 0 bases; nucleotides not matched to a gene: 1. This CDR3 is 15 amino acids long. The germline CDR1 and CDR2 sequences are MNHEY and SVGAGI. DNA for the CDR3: TGTGCCAGCAGTTACCGCGGGAGCTCCTACAATGAGCAGTTCTTC. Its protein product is CASSYRGSSYNEQFF.